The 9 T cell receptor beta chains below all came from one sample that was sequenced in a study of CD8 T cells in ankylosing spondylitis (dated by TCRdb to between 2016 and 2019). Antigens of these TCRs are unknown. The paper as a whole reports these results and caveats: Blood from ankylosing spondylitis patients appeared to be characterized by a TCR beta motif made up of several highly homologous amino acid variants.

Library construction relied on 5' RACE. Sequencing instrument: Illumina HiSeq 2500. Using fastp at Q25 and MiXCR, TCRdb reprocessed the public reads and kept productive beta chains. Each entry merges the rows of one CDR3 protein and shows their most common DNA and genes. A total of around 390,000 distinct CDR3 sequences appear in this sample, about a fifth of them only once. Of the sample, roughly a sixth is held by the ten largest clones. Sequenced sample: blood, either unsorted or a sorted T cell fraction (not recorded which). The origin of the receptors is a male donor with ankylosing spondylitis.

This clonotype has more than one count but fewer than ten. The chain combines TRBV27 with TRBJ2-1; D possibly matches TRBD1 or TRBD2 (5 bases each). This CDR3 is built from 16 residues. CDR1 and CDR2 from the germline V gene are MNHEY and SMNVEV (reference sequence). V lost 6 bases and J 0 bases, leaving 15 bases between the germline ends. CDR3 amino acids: CASSSTWGRSYNEQFF. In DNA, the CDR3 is TGTGCCAGCAGCTCAACGTGGGGACGCTCCTACAATGAGCAGTTCTTC.

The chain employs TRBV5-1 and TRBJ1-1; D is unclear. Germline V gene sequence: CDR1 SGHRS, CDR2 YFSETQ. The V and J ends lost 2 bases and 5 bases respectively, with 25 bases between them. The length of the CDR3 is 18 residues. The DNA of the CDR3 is TGCGCCAGCAGCTTTAATCCAAACGTGGAGGGCCAGAGAACTGAAGCTTTCTTT. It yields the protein CASSFNPNVEGQRTEAFF.

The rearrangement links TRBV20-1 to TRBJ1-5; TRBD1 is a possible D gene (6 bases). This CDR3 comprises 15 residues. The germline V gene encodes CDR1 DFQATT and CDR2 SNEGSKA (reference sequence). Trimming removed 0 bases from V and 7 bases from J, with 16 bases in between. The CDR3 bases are TGCAGTGCTAGAGATATAGGGGGGGCAGAGCAGCCCCAGCATTTT. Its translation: CSARDIGGAEQPQHF.

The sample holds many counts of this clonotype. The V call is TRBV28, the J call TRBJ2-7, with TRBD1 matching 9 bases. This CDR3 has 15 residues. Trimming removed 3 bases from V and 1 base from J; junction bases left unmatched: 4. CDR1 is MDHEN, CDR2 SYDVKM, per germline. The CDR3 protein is CASSLTGGRSYEQYF. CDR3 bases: TGTGCCAGCAGTTTGACAGGGGGAAGGTCCTACGAGCAGTACTTC.

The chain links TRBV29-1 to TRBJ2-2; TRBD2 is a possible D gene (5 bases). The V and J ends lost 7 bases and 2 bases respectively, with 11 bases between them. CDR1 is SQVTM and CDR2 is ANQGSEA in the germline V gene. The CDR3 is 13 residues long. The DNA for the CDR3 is TGCAGCGGAGTGAGCGGAAACACCGGGGAGCTGTTTTTT. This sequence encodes CSGVSGNTGELFF.

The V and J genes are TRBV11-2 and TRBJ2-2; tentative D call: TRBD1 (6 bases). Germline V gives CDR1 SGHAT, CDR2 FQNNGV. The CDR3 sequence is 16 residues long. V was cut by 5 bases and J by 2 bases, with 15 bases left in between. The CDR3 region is CASSPGRTVNTGELFF. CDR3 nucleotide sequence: TGTGCCAGCAGCCCCGGACGGACAGTAAACACCGGGGAGCTGTTTTTT. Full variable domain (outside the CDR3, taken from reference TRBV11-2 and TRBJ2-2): EAGVAQSPRYKIIEKRQSVAFWCNPISGHATLYWYQQILGQGPKLLIQFQNNGVVDDSQLPKDRFSAERLKGVDSTLKIQPAKLEDSAVYLCASSPGRTVNTGELFFGEGSRLTVL.

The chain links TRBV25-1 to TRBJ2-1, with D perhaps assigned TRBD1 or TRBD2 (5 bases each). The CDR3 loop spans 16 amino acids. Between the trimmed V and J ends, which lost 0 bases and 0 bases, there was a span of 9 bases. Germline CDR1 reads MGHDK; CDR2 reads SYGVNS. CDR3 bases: TGTGCCAGCAGTGAATACGGGGCGACCTCCTACAATGAGCAGTTCTTC. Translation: CASSEYGATSYNEQFF.

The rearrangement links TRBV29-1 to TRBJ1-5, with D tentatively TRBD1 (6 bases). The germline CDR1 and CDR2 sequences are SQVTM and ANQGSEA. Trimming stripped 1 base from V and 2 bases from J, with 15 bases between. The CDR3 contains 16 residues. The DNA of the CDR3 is TGCAGCGTTGAAGTAGGGGGGGCCCAGGGCAATCAGCCCCAGCATTTT. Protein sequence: CSVEVGGAQGNQPQHF.

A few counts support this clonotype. CDR3 DNA: TGCAGTGCTAGGTTTTACGGGTCCGGGCCCCAGCATTTT. This sequence encodes CSARFYGSGPQHF. J is TRBJ1-5 and V is TRBV20-1; D is unclear. The CDR3 has 13 amino acids. CDR1 is DFQATT, CDR2 SNEGSKA, per germline (reference sequence). V was clipped by 3 bases and J by 9 bases, with 15 bases between them.